This TCR beta chain was recorded in a study of blood T cell repertoires in COVID-19. On the study more broadly: The study drew acute and convalescent COVID-19 samples from the United States, Italy and Spain.

Method: immunoSEQ multiplex PCR; TCRdb's copy keeps in-frame clones and lacks some. The table lists a few hundred thousand clones, about 90% of them singletons, with under 3% in the top ten. V was clipped by 0 bases and J by 10 bases, with 8 bases between them. From germline, CDR1 is SGHRS and CDR2 YFSETQ. The CDR3 has 13 amino acids. The rearrangement uses TRBV5-1 and TRBJ1-6; D is unclear. The sequencing input was PBMCs or T cells enriched from blood (not recorded which). The clonotype was recovered from a woman in her 30s who had recovered from COVID-19. In nucleotides, the CDR3 is TGCGCCAGCAGCTTGGCCGGGGAATCACCCCTCCACTTT. It yields the protein CASSLAGESPLHF.